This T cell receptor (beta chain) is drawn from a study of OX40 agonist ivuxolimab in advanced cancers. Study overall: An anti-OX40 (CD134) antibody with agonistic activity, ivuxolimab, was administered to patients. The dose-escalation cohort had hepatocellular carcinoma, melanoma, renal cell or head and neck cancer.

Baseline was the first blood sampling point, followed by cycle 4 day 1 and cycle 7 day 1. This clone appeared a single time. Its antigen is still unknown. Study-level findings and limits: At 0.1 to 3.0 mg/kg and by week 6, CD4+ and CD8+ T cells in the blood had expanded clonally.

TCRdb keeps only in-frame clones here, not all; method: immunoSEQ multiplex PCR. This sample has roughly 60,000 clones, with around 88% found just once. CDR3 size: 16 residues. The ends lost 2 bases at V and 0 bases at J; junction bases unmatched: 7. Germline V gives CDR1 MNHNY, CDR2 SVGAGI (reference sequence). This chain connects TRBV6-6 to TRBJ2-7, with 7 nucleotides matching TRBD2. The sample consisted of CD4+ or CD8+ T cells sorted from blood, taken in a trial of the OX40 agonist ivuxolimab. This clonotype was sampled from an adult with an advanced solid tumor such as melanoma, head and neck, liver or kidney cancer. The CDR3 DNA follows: TGTGCCAGCAGTTACAGTAGCGGGTGGAGCTCCTACGAGCAGTACTTC. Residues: CASSYSSGWSSYEQYF.